The sequence of this T cell receptor (beta chain) was determined in a study of blood T cell repertoires in COVID-19. Overall study context: PBMCs, B-cell-depleted T cells, or T cells provided the cDNA or gDNA that made up the material.

Assay used: immunoSEQ multiplex PCR; TCRdb lists only in-frame clones, some missing. The sample shows about 84,000 clones, about 83% of them seen only once. As concerns this clone: At one of its ends the junction is not consistent with the germline gene, which may arise from a read error.

The origin of this receptor is a woman over 75 with acute or convalescent COVID-19. The sample taken for sequencing was peripheral blood.

CDR3 sequence: CASSLGVSGSTDTQYF. CDR3 nucleotide sequence: TGTGCTAGCAGCTTAGGGGTTAGCGGGAGCACAGATACGCAGTATTTT. The rearrangement joins TRBV7-7 to TRBJ2-3, with 7 bases identical to TRBD2. Germline-derived CDR1 and CDR2 are SSHAT and FNYEAQ (reference sequence). The CDR3 has 16 residues. Combining the CDR3 with reference TRBV7-7 and TRBJ2-3 gives the whole variable domain GAGVSQSPRYKVTKRGQDVTLRCDPISSHATLYWYQQALGQGPEFLTYFNYEAQPDKSGLPSDRFSAERPEGSISTLTIQRTEQRDSAMYRCASSLGVSGSTDTQYFGPGTRLTVL.